These 19 T cell receptor beta chains came from one sample sequenced in a study of blood T cell repertoires in COVID-19. Data came from immunoSEQ multiplex PCR; TCRdb stores just in-frame clones and leaves some out. This table holds under 200,000 clones, almost 90% found once. What was sequenced was peripheral blood. The receptor source for this set is a man younger than 30 with active or convalescent COVID-19.

The chain recombines TRBV19 with TRBJ1-5; TRBD1 agrees at 10 bases. The CDR3 contains 16 residues. Trimming removed 6 bases from V and 2 bases from J; junction bases left unmatched: 7. Germline CDR1 reads LNHDA; CDR2 reads SQIVND (reference sequence). The chain's CDR3 is CASSKWTGGGNQPQHF. CDR3 DNA sequence: TGTGCCAGTAGCAAATGGACAGGGGGGGGCAATCAGCCCCAGCATTTT. Complete variable domain (other parts from reference TRBV19 and TRBJ1-5): DGGITQSPKYLFRKEGQNVTLSCEQNLNHDAMYWYRQDPGQGLRLIYYSQIVNDFQKGDIAEGYSVSREKKESFPLTVTSAQKNPTAFYLCASSKWTGGGNQPQHFGDGTRLSIL.

The chain has TRBV6-5 and TRBJ2-1; 7 nucleotides align to TRBD2. Germline values: CDR1 MNHEY, CDR2 SVGAGI. Germline trimming cut 4 bases from V and 4 bases from J; bases unmatched to any gene: 10. The CDR3 has 16 amino acids. The CDR3 bases are TGTGCCAGCAGTTTAGAAGGGAGGGAGGGGTACAATGAGCAGTTCTTC. Protein: CASSLEGREGYNEQFF.

The V gene is TRBV9, the J gene TRBJ2-7; a weak D match, TRBD2 (5 bases). Germline CDR1 and CDR2: SGDLS and YYNGEE. Trimming removed 4 bases at V and 4 bases at J, with 12 bases between. There are 13 residues in the CDR3. In DNA, the CDR3 is TGTGCCAGCAGCCCCCGGTCGGGGTACGAGCAGTACTTC. This codes for CASSPRSGYEQYF.

V is TRBV7-2 and J is TRBJ2-4; D is possibly TRBD1 (5 bases). CDR3 length: 14 residues. Looked up from germline, CDR1 is SGHTA and CDR2 is FQGNSA. The V gene lost 4 bases and the J gene lost 9 bases, with 16 bases spanning the gap. For the CDR3, the DNA is TGTGCCAGCAGCTCTAACCCCCAGGGTAGCATTCAGTACTTC. Translation gives CASSSNPQGSIQYF.

V gene TRBV19 combines with J gene TRBJ2-3; D possibly corresponds to TRBD2 (6 bases). The CDR3 is made up of 16 amino acids. The ends were cut back, 4 bases at V and 3 bases at J, with 17 bases in the middle. The germline CDR1 and CDR2 sequences are LNHDA and SQIVND (reference sequence). The CDR3: CASSNGEVGPTDTQYF. CDR3 DNA: TGTGCCAGTAGTAATGGGGAGGTAGGTCCAACAGATACGCAGTATTTT.

This chain joins TRBV18 and TRBJ2-7; D possibly corresponds to TRBD1 (6 bases). Trimming removed 3 bases from V and 2 bases from J, with 14 bases in between. The CDR3 sequence is 15 residues long. CDR1 is KGHSH, CDR2 LQKENI, per germline. The CDR3 sequence is CASSPAGTRPYEQYF. For the CDR3, the DNA is TGTGCCAGCTCACCCGCCGGGACAAGGCCCTACGAGCAGTACTTC.

The chain couples TRBV6-1 to TRBJ1-5, with D uncertain. V gave up 3 bases and J gave up 5 bases, with 8 bases separating them. Germline CDR1 MNHNS, CDR2 SASEGT. The CDR3 extends over 13 amino acids. The CDR3 loop reads CASSELFDQPQHF. CDR3 DNA: TGTGCCAGCAGTGAGTTGTTCGATCAGCCCCAGCATTTT.

The chain carries TRBV7-9 and TRBJ2-1; D is possibly TRBD1 (5 bases). The CDR3 has 13 amino acids. The germline V gene encodes CDR1 SEHNR and CDR2 FQNEAQ (reference sequence). V was cut by 3 bases and J by 5 bases, with 8 bases left in between. CDR3 loop: CASSFRQNNEQFF. The CDR3 nucleotides are TGTGCCAGCAGCTTCCGACAGAACAATGAGCAGTTCTTC.

This clone was counted a few times. This rearrangement joins TRBV5-6 to TRBJ2-7; 7 bases align to TRBD2. Germline CDR1 and CDR2: SGHDT and YYEEEE. V dropped 2 bases and J dropped 6; count of bases not matched to a gene: 8. CDR3 length: 14 amino acids. Here the CDR3 reads CASSFGTMGTEQYF. The CDR3, as DNA: TGTGCCAGCAGCTTCGGGACTATGGGGACCGAGCAGTACTTC.

The rearrangement links TRBV5-5 to TRBJ2-2, with TRBD1 identical over 10 bases. The germline gives CDR1 SGHKS, CDR2 YYEKEE (reference sequence). The CDR3 runs 16 residues. V trimming: 2 bases; J trimming: 7 bases; junction bases outside the gene matches: 8. The CDR3 DNA is TGTGCCAGCAGCTTTTCCGGGACAGGGGCGAGCGGGGAGCTGTTTTTT. This translates into CASSFSGTGASGELFF.

V is TRBV7-9 and J is TRBJ2-7, with D unresolved. CDR1 and CDR2 from the germline V gene are SEHNR and FQNEAQ (reference sequence). This CDR3 spans 12 amino acids. Trimming removed 5 bases from V and 5 bases from J, with 10 bases in between. CDR3 residues: CASSAARDEQYF. The DNA for the CDR3 is TGTGCCAGCAGCGCCGCCCGCGACGAGCAGTACTTC.

This clone was detected only a few times. The gene calls are TRBV5-5 and TRBJ2-2; 10 positions agree with TRBD2. Germline CDR1 reads SGHKS; CDR2 reads YYEKEE (reference sequence). This CDR3 has 16 residues. V shed 7 bases and J 4 bases; nucleotides not matched to a gene: 10. The DNA of the CDR3 is TGTGCCAGCGACCCGCTCAGCGGGAGGGGCACCGGGGAGCTGTTTTTT. Protein sequence: CASDPLSGRGTGELFF.

In nucleotides, the CDR3 is TGTGCCAGCAACCGGGGGGATCGAACCCAGTACTTC. The encoded protein is CASNRGDRTQYF. V is TRBV12-3 or TRBV12-4 and J is TRBJ2-5, with 7 positions matching TRBD2. The CDR3 is made up of 12 amino acids. The junction had 7 bases not matched to a gene; V was cut back by 7 bases and J by 8 bases.

Written as DNA, the CDR3 is TGTGCCAGCAGTCCCCGGACAGGGGGCATGTACGAGCAGTACTTC. This sequence encodes CASSPRTGGMYEQYF. V is TRBV27 and J is TRBJ2-7; 11 nucleotides match TRBD1. CDR1 MNHEY and CDR2 SMNVEV come from the germline V gene (reference sequence). CDR3 size: 15 residues. J lost 4 bases, V lost 5 bases, and 7 bases had no gene match.

This clone was recorded a few times. The gene calls are TRBV6-5 and TRBJ2-7; a weak D match, TRBD2 (5 bases). This CDR3 is built from 14 residues. CDR1 is MNHEY, CDR2 SVGAGI, per germline. V lost 0 bases, J lost 2 bases, and 8 bases lay in between. The CDR3 region is CASSYSTSAYEQYF. DNA of the CDR3: TGTGCCAGCAGTTACTCTACTAGTGCCTACGAGCAGTACTTC.

The V gene is TRBV12-3 or TRBV12-4, the J gene TRBJ2-1, with D maybe TRBD1 (6 bases). CDR3 size: 13 residues. Between the trimmed V and J ends, which lost 5 bases and 5 bases, there was a span of 10 bases. CDR3 amino acids: CASSINRDNEQFF. Written as DNA, the CDR3 is TGTGCCAGCAGTATCAACAGGGACAATGAGCAGTTCTTC.

This clone turned up a few times. The same CDR3 also results from other DNA sequences found in this sample. This chain joins TRBV5-8 and TRBJ2-7; TRBD1 matches 10 bases. There are 14 residues in the CDR3. V lost 6 bases, J lost 3 bases, and 6 bases stayed unmatched. Germline CDR1 SGHTS, CDR2 YDEGEE. For the CDR3, the DNA is TGTGCCAGCACCCGACAGGGGGCTCTCTACGAGCAGTACTTC. Its translation is CASTRQGALYEQYF.

The chain links TRBV6-5 to TRBJ1-2, with D tentatively TRBD1 (6 bases). The CDR3 totals 16 residues. Germline V gene lookup returns CDR1 MNHEY and CDR2 SVGAGI. The ends were cut back, 0 bases at V and 2 bases at J, with 13 bases in the middle. The CDR3: CASSYSSSGVNYGYTF. CDR3 in DNA: TGTGCCAGCAGTTACTCGAGCTCAGGGGTCAACTATGGCTACACCTTC.

In DNA, the CDR3 is TGTGCCAGCAGCGTCGAAGTCCAGGGATTTGGTACGCAGTATTTT. Protein: CASSVEVQGFGTQYF. V is TRBV9 and J is TRBJ2-3, with a possible D match to TRBD1 (5 bases). Trimming removed 2 bases at V and 8 bases at J, with 18 bases between. Germline-derived CDR1 and CDR2 are SGDLS and YYNGEE. This CDR3 region has 15 residues.